The rows below give T cell receptor beta chains drawn from one sample of a study of CD4+ T cells in melanoma. This table comes from immunoSEQ multiplex PCR, and its TCRdb copy is limited to in-frame clones, with some not included. The sample consists of tens of thousands of clones, about 70% of them appearing once. Sequencing was performed on tumor tissue. The receptors come from a human donor with melanoma. The CDR3 runs from the conserved cysteine through the conserved F or W. The size entry is marked missing in some rows and otherwise reads once, few, many or a size class.

j_call clone_size v_call cdr3_aa
TRBJ2-7 - TRBV7-8 CASSLFGQAPSSEQYF
TRBJ2-7 - TRBV4-2 CASSQGLAVVYEQYF
TRBJ1-6 - TRBV7-9 CASSFNSGVANSPLHF
TRBJ1-1 - TRBV18 CASSPLDGPNTEAFF
TRBJ2-7 - TRBV6-6 CASGWGPHEQYF
TRBJ2-1 - TRBV2 CASIGLAGASSYNEQFF
TRBJ2-5 - TRBV5-1 CASSGQDRDFQETQYF
TRBJ2-5 - TRBV27 CASSFRAGLAGGLKETQYF
TRBJ2-5 - TRBV9 CASSDGTEETQYF
TRBJ2-3 once TRBV15 CATSREGFGDTQYF
TRBJ1-1 - TRBV4-1 CASSHTGTTEAFF
TRBJ2-1 - TRBV5-4 CASSWGFGDSYNEQFF
TRBJ2-2 - TRBV11-2 CASSPSGSGTGELFF
TRBJ1-5 - TRBV19 CASSIPVARGFGQPQHF
TRBJ2-2 - TRBV7-3 CASSWDRGADTGELFF
TRBJ2-7 few TRBV14 CASSQKVTFYEQYF
TRBJ2-7 - TRBV5-8 CASSVGSLYEQYF
TRBJ2-3 - TRBV7-8 CASRISGGVGTQYF
TRBJ1-5 - TRBV4-3 CASSQDRTGAGSQPQHF
TRBJ1-1 few TRBV2 CASSGTTMNTEAFF
TRBJ1-2 - TRBV9 CASSANRANYGYTF
TRBJ1-2 - TRBV6-1 CASLDESYGYTF
TRBJ2-5 - TRBV21-1 CASSKGGQETQYF
TRBJ2-1 - TRBV11-1 CASSLASLDNEQFF
- - TRBV27 CASFGGGEQYF
TRBJ2-1 - TRBV7-7 CASSPAGGNEQFF
TRBJ1-2 - TRBV28 CASRRGTEMYGYTF
TRBJ1-4 many TRBV9 CASSVGTGAGDEKLFF
TRBJ1-2 - TRBV28 CASRVPDGGDGYTF
TRBJ2-5 once TRBV5-4 CASSFRDGGYQETQYF
TRBJ2-7 many TRBV7-8 CASSLEGQGGTYEQYF
TRBJ2-5 - TRBV11-2 CASSFQRGGGTQYF
TRBJ1-2 - TRBV5-6 CASSLGGSSGYTF
TRBJ1-1 few TRBV5-6 CASSTDRMAEAFF
TRBJ2-3 many TRBV6-4 CASSGRATDTQYF
TRBJ2-3 - TRBV11-2 CASSTSDRSTDTQYF
TRBJ2-7 - TRBV28 CASSSGFYEQYF
TRBJ2-7 few TRBV27 CASSRDRATYEQYF
TRBJ2-5 - TRBV4-1 CASSQGGLEETQYF